This T cell receptor (beta chain) was sequenced during a study of T-cell memory formation after mild COVID-19. Broader study findings: There was no confirmation that second-wave clones peaking on day 37 were SARS-CoV-2 specific. CM and EM subsets held most contracting CD4+ clones; EMRA held CD8+ ones. Pre-infection memory held some responding clones, suggesting pre-existing cross-reactive T cells responded. A second wave expanding day 15 to 37 was CD4+-biased; contracting clones were balanced.

TCRdb redid the calling of the 5' RACE reads with MiXCR, one entry per CDR3 protein. Here the sample spans about 350,000 distinct CDR3 sequences, roughly 13% being singletons. This clonotype was recorded a few times. Its antigen is unidentified. The length of the CDR3 is 14 residues. V lost 0 bases and J lost 5, with 10 bases in between. Germline V gives CDR1 MGHRA, CDR2 YSYEKL. J is TRBJ2-5 and V is TRBV4-1, with D perhaps TRBD2 (6 bases). The receptor was isolated from a man aged 18 to 29 who had mild COVID-19 (a few samples of this study predate the infection). Cell type and time point are not known. Specimen: PBMCs or a T cell subset sorted from them (not recorded which). The CDR3 loop reads CASSQDTGDETQYF. The CDR3 nucleotides are TGCGCCAGCAGCCAAGACACGGGGGATGAGACCCAGTACTTC.